The entry below gives a single T cell receptor (beta chain) sequence along with its context. Its antigen is not identified. The PCR had 60 Vbeta and 13 Jbeta primers. Assay: immunoSEQ multiplex PCR; the TCRdb copy retains only in-frame clones and omits some. The table has approximately 120,000 clones, 73% seen once. This CDR3 has 15 amino acids. Trimming cost V 5 bases and J 0 bases, with 14 bases left between them. CDR1 and CDR2 (germline): MGHRA, YSYEKL. The sample comes from a study of cytomegalovirus exposure and HLA in healthy donors. Study observations and caveats: Clonal expansion was found to be greater in HLA-associated TCR beta chains than in equally common others in a later analysis.

The chain recombines TRBV4-1 with TRBJ2-7; D is uncertain. Source material: PBMCs. The receptor comes from a man in his sixties in good health and CMV-seropositive. CDR3 sequence reads: CASSERIQVSYEQYF. CDR3 DNA: TGCGCCAGCAGCGAACGTATTCAGGTCTCCTACGAGCAGTACTTC.